The entry below describes one T cell receptor (beta chain). The target of this receptor is not known. The record has no base qualities; no much larger clone is one base away. This sample was included in a study of T-cell reconstitution after alpha-beta-depleted transplantation in children (dated by TCRdb to about 2016). Regarding the research as a whole: T-cell immune reconstitution after TCRalphabeta/CD19-depleted allogeneic hematopoietic cell transplantation in children was quantitatively tracked in the study by means of TCR repertoire profiling. What the study reported, not specific to this receptor: In some patients, the high TCRbeta diversity seen at day 60 was put down to recipient T cells and intrathymic progenitors that had survived conditioning. Over the following months the frequencies of hyperexpanded clones went down, and after one year T-cell counts and TCRbeta diversity were mostly credited to newly produced T cells. About two months after transplant, the apparently early recovery of alphabetaT-cell counts reportedly depended on just several hundred clones that had expanded rapidly and came from non-depleted graft cells.

In light of the paper, this sample's treatment or condition label describes: allogeneic hematopoietic cell transplantation with graft depleted of TCRalphabeta T cells and CD19 B cells. TCRalphabeta/CD19-depleted allogeneic hematopoietic cell grafts were given to the transplant recipients, all of whom were children. At the junction V is shortened by 7 bases and J by 0 bases, with 9 bases in between. The CDR3 spans 14 residues, from the cysteine through the phenylalanine. The entry retains the CDR3 DNA only, 42 bases that are in frame from base 1. The germline V gene supplies CDR1 WSHSY and CDR2 SAAADI. Library construction relied on PCR. Sequencer: Illumina HiSeq 2500. To normalize quantification of the TCRbeta repertoire, the TCR libraries were built with molecular barcoding that relied on unique molecular identifiers. TCRdb trimmed public reads at Q25 via fastp, called clones via MiXCR and kept in-frame beta chains. Under each unique CDR3 protein, matching rows form one entry showing the most common genes and DNA. This sample comprises 540,000 or so distinct CDR3 sequences, about 23% of them detected only once. The ten largest clones add up to 13% to 15% of the sample.

This receptor was identified in a boy under three years old who had a stem cell transplant for acute myeloid leukemia, so the T cells may come from the graft donor. The chain uses TRBV10-2 and TRBJ2-2; TRBD1 is perhaps the D gene, given 6 matching bases. Specimen: PBMCs, mostly from graft donor cells, collected 360 days after TCRalphabeta/CD19-depleted stem cell transplant. The DNA is TGCGCCAGCACGGCAGGGGCGAACACCGGGGAGCTGTTTTTT. Its protein product is CASTAGANTGELFF.